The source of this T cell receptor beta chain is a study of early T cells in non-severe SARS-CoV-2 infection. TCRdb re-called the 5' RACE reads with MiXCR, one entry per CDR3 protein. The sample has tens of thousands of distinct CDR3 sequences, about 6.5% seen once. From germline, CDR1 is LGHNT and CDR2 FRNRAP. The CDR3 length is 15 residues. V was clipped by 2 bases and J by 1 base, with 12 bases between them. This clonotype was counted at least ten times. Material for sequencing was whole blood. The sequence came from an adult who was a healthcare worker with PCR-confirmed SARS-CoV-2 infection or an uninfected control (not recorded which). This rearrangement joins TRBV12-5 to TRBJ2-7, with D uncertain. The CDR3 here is CASGLTFSESYEQYF. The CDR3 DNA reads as TGTGCTAGTGGTTTGACCTTTTCTGAATCCTACGAGCAGTACTTC.